This TCR beta chain originates from a study of neurological immune-mediated disorders. Study-level results: Phylogenetically, 18 of 34 multiple sclerosis patients' repertoires fell into one related-CDR3 cluster, a possible signature. The most TCR clonal expansion was seen in HTLV-1-associated myelopathy, and the least was seen in multiple sclerosis, which fell below healthy controls.

PBMCs numbering 2 million and stored at -80 C yielded the unsorted libraries. The table lists this clonotype with many counts. Its antigen is unknown. A 10-nucleotide random UMI tagged transcripts in template-switch 5'RACE cDNA synthesis. Each CDR3 protein is one row after TCRdb ran MiXCR on the 5' RACE reads. The profile shows more than 45,000 distinct CDR3 sequences, approximately 3.3% of them singletons. J gave up 2 bases and V 4 bases, and 13 bases lay outside the gene matches. The CDR3 loop spans 18 amino acids. The sample comprised PBMCs. This chain links TRBV12-3 or TRBV12-4 with TRBJ2-3, with TRBD2 identical over 9 bases. This TCR was recovered from a man in his forties with multiple sclerosis. CDR3 bases: TGTGCCAGCAGTTCCCGATTGGTAGCGGGGGCCCCCACAGATACGCAGTATTTT. Translated: CASSSRLVAGAPTDTQYF.